The 6 T cell receptor beta chains below were found in one sample sequenced in a study of T-cell memory formation after mild COVID-19. TCRdb processed the 5' RACE reads anew with MiXCR; each CDR3 protein has one entry. The repertoire consists of approximately 88,000 distinct CDR3 sequences, with 20% to 25% occurring once and the leading ten covering under 55%. The sequenced material came from PBMCs or a T cell subset sorted from them (not recorded which). The receptors come from a man between 18 and 29 years old who had mild COVID-19 (a few samples of this study predate the infection). Cell type and time point are not known.

The CDR3 region is CASSSAGEQFF. CDR3 in DNA: TGTGCCAGCAGTTCGGCGGGGGAGCAGTTCTTC. The rearrangement links TRBV6-2 or TRBV6-3 to TRBJ2-1; tentative D call: TRBD2 (6 bases). V was pared by 4 bases and J by 10 bases, with 8 bases between. There are 11 residues in the CDR3. CDR1 is MNHEY and CDR2 is SVGEGT in the germline V gene.

This clonotype has only a few counts. The chain is built from TRBV6-5 and TRBJ1-4; D remains ambiguous. This CDR3 contains 14 residues. V dropped 2 bases and J dropped 4 bases, with 8 bases sitting between them. Germline V gene lookup returns CDR1 MNHEY and CDR2 SVGAGI. CDR3 coding DNA: TGTGCCAGCAGTTACAAAAAGTTTAATGAAAAACTGTTTTTT. Translating it yields CASSYKKFNEKLFF.

The sample holds a few counts of this clonotype. The CDR3 region is CASSTAGLPGDIQYF. CDR3 coding DNA: TGTGCCAGCAGCACTGCCGGTTTACCGGGAGACATTCAGTACTTC. V is TRBV7-9 and J is TRBJ2-4; a weak D match, TRBD2 (6 bases). The V gene lost 5 bases and the J gene lost 8 bases, with 19 bases spanning the gap. CDR1 is SEHNR and CDR2 is FQNEAQ in the germline V gene (reference sequence). This CDR3 spans 15 amino acids.

This chain connects TRBV7-2 to TRBJ2-7; tentative D call: TRBD1 (6 bases). Germline V gene data show CDR1 as SGHTA and CDR2 as FQGNSA. The CDR3 loop spans 14 amino acids. Trimming removed 3 bases from V and 1 base from J, with 10 bases in between. Here the CDR3 DNA reads TGTGCCAGCAGCTTTGCAGGGGCGTCCTACGAGCAGTACGTC. Translated: CASSFAGASYEQYV.

The chain is built from TRBV11-2 and TRBJ1-2; 12 bases match TRBD1. With V trimmed by 5 bases and J by 8 bases, 6 bases remained unmatched. The CDR3 consists of 14 residues. Germline V gene data show CDR1 as SGHAT and CDR2 as FQNNGV. CDR3 amino acids: CASSGTGGWDGYTF. CDR3 DNA sequence: TGTGCCAGCAGCGGGACAGGGGGCTGGGACGGCTACACCTTC.

In its sample, this clonotype was seen a few times. The V call is TRBV15, the J call TRBJ1-1; 8 nucleotides agree with TRBD1. Germline V gene data show CDR1 as LNHNV and CDR2 as YYDKDF (reference sequence). Trimming took 4 bases from V and 8 from J; bases not matched to a gene: 12. The length of the CDR3 is 15 residues. CDR3 amino acids: CATSNAPGGPGEAFF. The CDR3 DNA is TGTGCCACCAGCAATGCTCCAGGGGGCCCGGGGGAAGCTTTCTTT.